One sample yielded the 17 T cell receptor beta chains listed below, sequenced in a study of blood T cell repertoires in COVID-19. Here immunoSEQ multiplex PCR was the method, and the copy in TCRdb shows in-frame clones only, minus some. The table records 300,000 to 400,000 clones, approximately 89% of them present only once. The sample consisted of peripheral blood. The receptors were sampled from a woman between 45 and 65 years old who had recovered from COVID-19.

The rearrangement links TRBV5-4 to TRBJ2-5; 9 bases line up with TRBD2. This CDR3 comprises 16 residues. The germline CDR1 and CDR2 sequences are SGHNT and YYREEE (reference sequence). Germline trimming cut 2 bases from V and 3 bases from J; bases unmatched to any gene: 8. CDR3 coding DNA: TGTGCCAGCAGCTTAGTGCGGGAGGGGGGGAAAGAGACCCAGTACTTC. Its translation is CASSLVREGGKETQYF.

This chain uses TRBV15 with TRBJ1-2; D gene uncertain. This CDR3 is built from 12 residues. Trimming took off 0 bases at V and 7 bases at J, with 6 bases between the two ends. Looked up from germline, CDR1 is LNHNV and CDR2 is YYDKDF (reference sequence). CDR3 region: CATSRDAGGYTF. The DNA of the CDR3 is TGTGCCACCAGCAGAGATGCAGGTGGCTACACCTTC.

The chain couples TRBV3-1 (or the pseudogene TRBV3-2) to TRBJ1-1; D remains unclear. Germline CDR1 and CDR2: LGHDT and YNNKEL (reference sequence). The CDR3 covers 13 residues. Trimming stripped 4 bases from V and 4 bases from J, with 10 bases between. The CDR3 DNA reads TGTGCCAGCAGCCGCCGGGGAGGCACTGAAGCTTTCTTT. Its protein product is CASSRRGGTEAFF.

V and J are TRBV6-2 or TRBV6-3 and TRBJ2-1; 9 bases match TRBD2. V lost 0 bases, J lost 5 bases, and 8 bases stayed unmatched. The length of the CDR3 is 17 residues. Germline CDR1 is MNHEY and CDR2 is SVGEGT. The CDR3 protein is CASSYSMREGPHNEQFF. The CDR3 DNA is TGTGCCAGCAGTTACTCAATGCGGGAGGGCCCTCACAATGAGCAGTTCTTC.

This sequence joins TRBV7-2 and TRBJ1-1; 9 nucleotides align to TRBD1. Germline V gene lookup returns CDR1 SGHTA and CDR2 FQGNSA. With V trimmed by 5 bases and J by 4 bases, 11 bases remained unmatched. The CDR3 extends over 16 amino acids. DNA of the CDR3: TGTGCCAGCAGCCTAAACAGGGGGCAGCTGGGCACTGAAGCTTTCTTT. Its protein is CASSLNRGQLGTEAFF.

J is TRBJ1-2 and V is TRBV6-2 or TRBV6-3; D possibly corresponds to TRBD1 (5 bases). The V gene's germline CDR1 is MNHEY and CDR2 SVGEGT. CDR3 size: 16 residues. The V gene lost 3 bases and the J gene lost 1 base, with 15 bases spanning the gap. As DNA, the CDR3 is TGTGCCAGCAGTTATTCCTCCGGGACTTATAACTATGGCTACACCTTC. As protein: CASSYSSGTYNYGYTF.

V gene TRBV4-1 combines with J gene TRBJ1-1; D gene uncertain. The CDR3 has 18 residues. Germline V gives CDR1 MGHRA, CDR2 YSYEKL. V lost 6 bases and J lost 0, with 23 bases in between. The DNA of the CDR3 is TGCGCCAGCAGGAGGGTTATTGGGGTCCGAGTGATGAACACTGAAGCTTTCTTT. It codes for CASRRVIGVRVMNTEAFF.

This sequence joins TRBV5-6 and TRBJ2-5; 11 bases map to TRBD1. CDR1 is SGHDT, CDR2 YYEEEE, per germline. With V trimmed by 3 bases and J by 5 bases, 0 bases remained unmatched. This CDR3 has 13 residues. For the CDR3, the DNA is TGTGCCAGCAGCTGGGACAGGGGGGAGACCCAGTACTTC. Translated, it gives CASSWDRGETQYF.

The chain employs TRBV2 and TRBJ2-2; 9 bases match TRBD1. This CDR3 region has 14 residues. Germline V gives CDR1 SNHLY, CDR2 FYNNEI. After removal of 3 bases from V and 7 bases from J, the junction contained 3 bases not matched to a gene. The CDR3, as DNA: TGTGCCAGCAGTGAGGGACAGGGATTCGGGGAGCTGTTTTTT. This translates into CASSEGQGFGELFF.

The chain couples TRBV9 to TRBJ2-3; no definite D call. V dropped 0 bases and J dropped 5 bases, with 13 bases sitting between them. This CDR3 has 15 residues. CDR1 is SGDLS, CDR2 YYNGEE, per germline. The chain's CDR3 is CASSVAGLGLDTQYF. In nucleotides, the CDR3 is TGTGCCAGCAGCGTAGCTGGTCTAGGTTTAGATACGCAGTATTTT.

Only a few counts were recorded for this clone. The gene calls are TRBV3-1 (or the pseudogene TRBV3-2) and TRBJ2-7, with D possibly matching TRBD1 (5 bases). Trimming took off 4 bases at V and 0 bases at J, with 7 bases between the two ends. This CDR3 region has 13 residues. Per germline, CDR1 LGHDT and CDR2 YNNKEL (reference sequence). CDR3 in amino acids: CASSPRGSYEQYF. The CDR3 DNA reads TGTGCCAGCAGCCCAAGGGGCTCCTACGAGCAGTACTTC.

The V and J genes are TRBV5-6 and TRBJ2-7, with 7 bases that match TRBD2. The J segment lost 1 base and the V segment lost 3 bases, leaving 7 bases of the junction unmatched. Germline V gene data show CDR1 as SGHDT and CDR2 as YYEEEE. CDR3 size: 15 residues. The CDR3 DNA reads TGTGCCAGCAGCTCGGCCCCCGGGGGGTCCTACGAGCAGTACTTC. It codes for CASSSAPGGSYEQYF.

The chain has TRBV27 and TRBJ1-3, with D possibly TRBD1 on 5 matching bases. V dropped 5 bases and J dropped 2 bases, with 13 bases sitting between them. Per the germline V gene, CDR1 is MNHEY and CDR2 is SMNVEV (reference sequence). This CDR3 spans 15 amino acids. The CDR3 reads CASSPITGAGNTIYF. For the CDR3, the DNA is TGTGCCAGCAGTCCCATTACGGGGGCTGGAAACACCATATATTTT.

The V and J genes are TRBV7-2 and TRBJ2-7, with 10 bases identical to TRBD2. Germline-derived CDR1 and CDR2 are SGHTA and FQGNSA. The CDR3 covers 17 residues. With 1 base clipped from V and 3 bases from J, the junction kept 9 bases outside the gene matches. Here the CDR3 reads CASSLGPRSGGGYEQYF. The CDR3 nucleotides read TGTGCCAGCAGCTTAGGCCCTCGAAGCGGGGGGGGCTACGAGCAGTACTTC.

The chain joins TRBV28 to TRBJ2-7; the D gene is possibly TRBD1 (5 bases). The V gene lost 6 bases and the J gene lost 2 bases, with 11 bases spanning the gap. This CDR3 contains 13 residues. CDR1 and CDR2 (germline): MDHEN, SYDVKM. The CDR3 DNA follows: TGTGCCAGCAGAGACAGCCTACCCTACGAGCAGTACTTC. It codes for CASRDSLPYEQYF.

This clone was counted a single time. The gene calls are TRBV7-3 and TRBJ2-1; D is possibly TRBD2 (6 bases). Trimming left V 5 bases short and J 1 base short, with 15 bases between. The CDR3 contains 16 residues. The germline V gene encodes CDR1 SGHTA and CDR2 FQGTGA. The chain's CDR3 is CASSRWRAQSYNEQFF. In DNA form, the CDR3 reads TGTGCCAGCAGCCGTTGGAGGGCGCAATCCTACAATGAGCAGTTCTTC.

The V gene is TRBV21-1, the J gene TRBJ2-2; no check of the table's D call, TRBD2, against the DNA was made. TRBV21-1 is a known pseudogene. CDR3 length: 18 residues. CDR3 nucleotides: TGTGCCAGCACAACGGGACTAGTCGGACCGGCGATCACCGGGGAGCTGTTTTTT. Its protein is CASTTGLVGPAITGELFF.